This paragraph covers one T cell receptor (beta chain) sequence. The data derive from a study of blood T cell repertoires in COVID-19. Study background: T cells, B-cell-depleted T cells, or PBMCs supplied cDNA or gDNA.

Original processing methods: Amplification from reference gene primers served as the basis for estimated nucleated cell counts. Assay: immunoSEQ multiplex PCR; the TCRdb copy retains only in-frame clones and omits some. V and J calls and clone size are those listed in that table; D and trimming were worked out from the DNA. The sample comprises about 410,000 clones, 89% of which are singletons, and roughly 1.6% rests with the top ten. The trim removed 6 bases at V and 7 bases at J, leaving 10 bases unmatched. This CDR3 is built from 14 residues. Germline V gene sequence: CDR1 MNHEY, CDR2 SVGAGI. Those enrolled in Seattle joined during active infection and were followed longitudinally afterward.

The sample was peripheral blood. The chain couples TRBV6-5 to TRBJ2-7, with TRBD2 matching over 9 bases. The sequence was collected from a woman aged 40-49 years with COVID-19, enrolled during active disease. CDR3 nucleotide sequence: TGTGCCAGCAGCGGAAGCGGGAGGCCCGGGGAGCAGTACTTC. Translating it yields CASSGSGRPGEQYF.